This T cell receptor (beta chain) was documented in a study of T-cell reconstitution after alpha-beta-depleted transplantation in children. This CDR3 contains 12 residues. The germline V and J ends were trimmed by 4 bases and 8 bases, with 10 bases remaining between them. The germline V gene has CDR1 LGHDT and CDR2 YNNKEL (reference sequence). A library of TCRbeta sequences, prepared with unique molecular identifiers, was generated. A single record per CDR3 protein comes from TCRdb applying MiXCR to the PCR reads. The sample shows about 600,000 distinct CDR3 sequences, about 23% of them seen only once.

Sample: PBMCs, mostly from graft donor cells, taken 360 days after TCRalphabeta/CD19-depleted stem cell transplant. This sequence joins TRBV3-1 and TRBJ2-3; D is undetermined. The clonotype comes from a boy under three years old who had a stem cell transplant for acute myeloid leukemia, so the T cells may come from the graft donor. The CDR3 sequence: CASSLGYGTQYF. The CDR3, as DNA: TGTGCCAGCAGCCTAGGCTACGGTACGCAGTATTTT.